This TCR beta chain was recovered during a study of response to subunit inactivated influenza vaccine. Study observations and caveats: Authors suggested that a seasonal influenza vaccination recruits few new T cells each time.

The CDR3 length is 16 residues. Unmatched junction bases numbered 15, after V lost 5 bases and J lost 9 bases. Of note for this clonotype: What it binds is unknown.

TCRdb ran MiXCR on the RT-PCR reads and lists one entry per CDR3 protein. The table has more than 200,000 distinct CDR3 sequences, 12% seen once. Source: non-naive T cells sorted from PBMCs, taken approximately 15 days before vaccination. This chain connects TRBV12-3 or TRBV12-4 to TRBJ2-5; the match to TRBD2 covers 10 bases. This clonotype was obtained from a man aged 45-65 years who received an inactivated influenza vaccine. The CDR3 DNA reads as TGTGCCAGCAGTCCCTCCGGGACTAGCGTACAAAAGGCCCAGTACTTC. Residues: CASSPSGTSVQKAQYF.